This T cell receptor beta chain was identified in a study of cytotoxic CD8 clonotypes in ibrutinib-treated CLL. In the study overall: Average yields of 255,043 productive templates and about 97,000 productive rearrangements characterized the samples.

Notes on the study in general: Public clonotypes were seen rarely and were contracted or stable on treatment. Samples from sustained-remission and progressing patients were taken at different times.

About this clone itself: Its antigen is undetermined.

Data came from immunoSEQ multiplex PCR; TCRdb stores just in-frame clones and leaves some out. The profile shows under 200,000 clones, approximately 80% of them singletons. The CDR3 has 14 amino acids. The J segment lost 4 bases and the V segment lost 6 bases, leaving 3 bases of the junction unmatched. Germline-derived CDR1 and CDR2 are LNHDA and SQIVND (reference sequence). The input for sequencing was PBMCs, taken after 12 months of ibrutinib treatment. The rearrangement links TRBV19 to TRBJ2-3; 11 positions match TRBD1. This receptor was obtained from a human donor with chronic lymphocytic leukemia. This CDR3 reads CASRDRGRPDTQYF. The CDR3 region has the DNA TGTGCCAGTAGGGACAGGGGGCGCCCAGATACGCAGTATTTT.